Listed below are T cell receptor beta chains from one sample, sequenced in a study of a mutant IDH1 vaccine in newly diagnosed glioma. Only in-frame clones appear in the TCRdb table, and some are missing; sequencing was by immunoSEQ multiplex PCR. The data hold 80,000 to 100,000 clones, with about 82% observed a single time. The input for sequencing was PBMCs, taken from a glioma patient treated with radiotherapy, temozolomide or both. The receptors derive from a man aged 35-49 years with glioma. Both conserved end residues are part of each CDR3. D genes are given only for firm matches. Clone size is shown for a subset of rows, as once, few, many or a class of expanded clone.

V gene	J gene	clone size	D gene	CDR3 protein	CDR3 DNA
TRBV2	TRBJ2-1	-	-	CASKWADSYNEQFF	TGTGCCAGCAAGTGGGCTGACTCCTACAATGAGCAGTTCTTC
TRBV9	TRBJ2-2	once	-	CASSVEDLGTGELFF	TGTGCCAGCAGCGTCGAGGACCTTGGGACCGGGGAGCTGTTTTTT
TRBV6-6	TRBJ1-4	-	-	CASSYSLPVLF	TGTGCCAGCAGTTACTCGCTTCCAGTCTTATTT
TRBV5-8	TRBJ1-5	-	-	CASSSGLGPQHF	TGTGCCAGCAGCTCGGGCCTGGGGCCCCAGCATTTT
TRBV5-5	TRBJ1-1	few	-	CASSLGRSNTEAFF	TGTGCCAGCAGCTTGGGCAGGTCGAACACTGAAGCTTTCTTT
TRBV4-3	TRBJ1-6	-	-	CASSQDTGNSPLHF	TGCGCCAGCAGCCAAGATACGGGAAATTCACCCCTCCACTTT
TRBV5-6	TRBJ2-7	-	-	CASSFKGREQYF	TGTGCCAGCAGCTTTAAGGGGCGCGAGCAGTACTTC
TRBV7-2	TRBJ2-5	-	TRBD2	CASSRSGGIETQYF	TGTGCCAGCTCGCGAAGCGGGGGGATAGAGACCCAGTACTTC
TRBV6-5	TRBJ1-2	-	TRBD1	CASSFGQGAGYTF	TGTGCCAGCAGTTTCGGACAGGGGGCTGGCTACACCTTC
TRBV12-5	TRBJ2-5	-	-	CASGPGLTMETQYF	TGTGCTAGTGGTCCGGGACTCACGATGGAGACCCAGTACTTC
TRBV18	TRBJ1-3	-	-	CASSPQSPGVGSGNTIYF	TGTGCCAGCTCACCACAGTCGCCAGGGGTTGGGTCTGGAAACACCATATATTTT
TRBV10-3	TRBJ2-3	-	-	CANAQGGSTDTQYF	TGTGCCAACGCTCAGGGTGGGAGCACAGATACGCAGTATTTT
TRBV19	TRBJ2-7	-	-	CASSIRDDGFEQYF	TGTGCCAGTAGTATACGCGACGACGGCTTCGAGCAGTACTTC
TRBV18	TRBJ1-2	-	TRBD1	CASSPLDRGNYGYTF	TGTGCCAGCTCACCACTGGACAGGGGAAACTATGGCTACACCTTC
TRBV10-3	TRBJ1-1	-	TRBD1	CAISGGFDRVDTEAFF	TGTGCCATCAGTGGGGGTTTTGACAGGGTCGACACTGAAGCTTTCTTT
TRBV5-5	TRBJ2-2	-	-	CASSLAGTGELFF	TGTGCCAGCAGCTTGGCCGGGACCGGGGAGCTGTTTTTT
TRBV6-5	TRBJ1-6	-	TRBD1	CASSPQGALDSPLHF	TGTGCCAGCAGTCCACAGGGGGCACTCGATTCACCCCTCCACTTT
TRBV4-1	TRBJ2-5	few	-	CASSRSGTPKETQYF	TGCGCCAGCAGCCGATCCGGGACTCCGAAGGAGACCCAGTACTTC
TRBV7-6	TRBJ2-7	-	TRBD2	CASSLGSGGIYEQYF	TGTGCCAGCAGCTTAGGTAGCGGGGGGATCTACGAGCAGTACTTC
TRBV30	TRBJ2-3	once	TRBD2	CAWSGTSGGGTQYF	TGTGCCTGGAGCGGGACTAGCGGGGGGGGTACGCAGTATTTT
TRBV28	TRBJ2-7	-	TRBD1	CASSLYSGTGLLERYEQYF	TGTGCCAGCAGTTTATATTCCGGGACAGGGCTCCTCGAACGTTACGAGCAGTACTTC
TRBV15	TRBJ2-1	-	TRBD2	CATSMGLAGDYNEQFF	TGTGCCACCAGCATGGGACTAGCGGGGGACTACAATGAGCAGTTCTTC
TRBV25-1	TRBJ2-3	-	TRBD2	CASSGTSGRGDTQYF	TGTGCCAGCAGTGGGACTAGCGGGCGTGGGGATACGCAGTATTTT
TRBV5-4	TRBJ1-2	-	-	CASSLGWDIGYGYTF	TGTGCCAGCAGCTTGGGTTGGGACATCGGCTATGGCTACACCTTC
TRBV6-5	TRBJ2-7	-	TRBD1	CASTLQTGGWNEQYF	TGTGCCAGCACCCTACAGACAGGGGGCTGGAACGAGCAGTACTTC
TRBV18	TRBJ2-1	-	TRBD1	CASSPGWTGSNEQFF	TGTGCCAGCTCACCAGGGTGGACAGGGAGCAATGAGCAGTTCTTC
TRBV6-4	TRBJ2-3	once	-	CASSEEGAGGTDTQYF	TGTGCCAGCAGTGAAGAGGGGGCGGGGGGCACAGATACGCAGTATTTT
TRBV5-6	TRBJ1-5	-	-	CASSLAGNQPQHF	TGTGCCAGCAGCTTGGCCGGTAATCAGCCCCAGCATTTT
TRBV6-6	TRBJ2-2	-	-	CASTGDTGELFF	TGTGCCAGCACGGGGGACACCGGGGAGCTGTTTTTT
TRBV5-4	TRBJ2-2	-	TRBD2	CAAAGGLPGGELFF	TGTGCCGCGGCGGGAGGGCTTCCCGGCGGGGAGCTGTTTTTT
TRBV6-1	TRBJ2-1	few	TRBD2	CASSEARGGANEQFF	TGTGCCAGCAGTGAAGCGCGCGGGGGGGCCAATGAGCAGTTCTTC
TRBV11-2	TRBJ2-1	-	-	CASSSTRWAGNEQFF	TGTGCCAGCAGCTCCACTCGGTGGGCCGGCAATGAGCAGTTCTTC
TRBV7-2	TRBJ2-7	-	TRBD2	CASSLVGTSVHEQYF	TGTGCCAGCAGCTTAGTTGGGACTAGCGTCCACGAGCAGTACTTC